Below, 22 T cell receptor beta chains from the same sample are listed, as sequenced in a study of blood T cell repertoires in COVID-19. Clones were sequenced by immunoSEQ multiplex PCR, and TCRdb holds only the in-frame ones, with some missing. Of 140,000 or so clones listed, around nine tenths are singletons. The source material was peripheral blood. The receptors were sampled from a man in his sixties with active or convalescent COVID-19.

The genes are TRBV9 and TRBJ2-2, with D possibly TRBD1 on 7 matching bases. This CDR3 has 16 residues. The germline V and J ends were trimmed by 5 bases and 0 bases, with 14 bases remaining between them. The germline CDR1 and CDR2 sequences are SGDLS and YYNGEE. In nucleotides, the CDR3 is TGTGCCAGCAGTGGGGGGACAGCATCGAACACCGGGGAGCTGTTTTTT. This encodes CASSGGTASNTGELFF.

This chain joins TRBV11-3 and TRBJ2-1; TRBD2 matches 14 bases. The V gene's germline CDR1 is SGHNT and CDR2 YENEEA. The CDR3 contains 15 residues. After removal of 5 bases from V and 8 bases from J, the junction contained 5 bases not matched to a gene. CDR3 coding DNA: TGTGCCAGCAGCGCCGGGACTAGCGGGAGACATGAGCAGTTCTTC. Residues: CASSAGTSGRHEQFF.

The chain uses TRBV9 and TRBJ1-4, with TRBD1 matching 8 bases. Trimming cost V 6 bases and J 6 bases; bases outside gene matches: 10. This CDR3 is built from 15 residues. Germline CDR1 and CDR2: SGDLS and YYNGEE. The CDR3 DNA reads TGTGCCAGCACCTTAGGACAGGGAGATTATGAAAAACTGTTTTTT. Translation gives CASTLGQGDYEKLFF.

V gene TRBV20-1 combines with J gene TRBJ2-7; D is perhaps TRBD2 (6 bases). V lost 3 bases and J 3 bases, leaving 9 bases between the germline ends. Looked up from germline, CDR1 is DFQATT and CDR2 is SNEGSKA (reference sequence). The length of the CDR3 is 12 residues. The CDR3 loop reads CSASSSVYEQYF. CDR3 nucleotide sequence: TGCAGTGCTAGTTCTAGCGTCTACGAGCAGTACTTC.

The CDR3 DNA reads TGCGCCAGCAGCTTGGGACAGGCTGAAGCTTTCTTT. Its translation is CASSLGQAEAFF. The chain carries TRBV5-1 and TRBJ1-1; TRBD1 might be the D (6 bases). Per germline, CDR1 SGHRS and CDR2 YFSETQ. The CDR3 loop spans 12 amino acids. V lost 0 bases to trimming and J lost 6 bases, with 6 bases between them.

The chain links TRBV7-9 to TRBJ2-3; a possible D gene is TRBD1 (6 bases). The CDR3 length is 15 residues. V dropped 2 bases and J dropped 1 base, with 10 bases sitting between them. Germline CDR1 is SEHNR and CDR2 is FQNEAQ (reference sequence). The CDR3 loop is CASSLTQGRTDTQYF. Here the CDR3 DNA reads TGTGCCAGCAGCTTAACACAGGGCCGCACAGATACGCAGTATTTT.

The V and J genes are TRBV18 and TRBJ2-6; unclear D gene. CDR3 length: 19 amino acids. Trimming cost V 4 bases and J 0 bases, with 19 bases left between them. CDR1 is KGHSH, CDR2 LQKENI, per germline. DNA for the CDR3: TGTGCCAGCTCACTCACGCGGATTCCTCGCGGCTCTGGGGCCAACGTCCTGACTTTC. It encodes CASSLTRIPRGSGANVLTF.

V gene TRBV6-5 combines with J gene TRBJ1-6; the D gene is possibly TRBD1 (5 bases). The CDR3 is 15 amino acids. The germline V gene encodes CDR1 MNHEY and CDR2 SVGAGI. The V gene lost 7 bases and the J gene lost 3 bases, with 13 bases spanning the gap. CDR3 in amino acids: CASTQGGIYNSPLHF. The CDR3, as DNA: TGTGCCAGCACTCAGGGCGGAATCTATAATTCACCCCTCCACTTT.

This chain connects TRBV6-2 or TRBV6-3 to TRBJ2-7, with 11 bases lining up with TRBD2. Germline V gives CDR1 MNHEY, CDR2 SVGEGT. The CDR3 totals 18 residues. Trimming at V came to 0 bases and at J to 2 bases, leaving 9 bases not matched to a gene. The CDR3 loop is CASSYSPFSGRAPYEQYF. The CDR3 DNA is TGTGCCAGCAGTTACTCGCCCTTTAGCGGGAGGGCCCCCTACGAGCAGTACTTC.

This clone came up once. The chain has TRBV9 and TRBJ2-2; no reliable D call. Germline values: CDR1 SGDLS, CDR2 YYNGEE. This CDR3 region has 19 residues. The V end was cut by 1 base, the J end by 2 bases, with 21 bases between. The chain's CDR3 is CASSVLALSTGVNTGELFF. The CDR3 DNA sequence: TGTGCCAGCAGCGTACTCGCCCTATCGACCGGAGTTAACACCGGGGAGCTGTTTTTT.

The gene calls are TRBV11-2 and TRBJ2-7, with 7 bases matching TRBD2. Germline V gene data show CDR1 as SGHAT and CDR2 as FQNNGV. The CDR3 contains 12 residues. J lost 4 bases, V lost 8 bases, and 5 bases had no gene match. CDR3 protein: CASGGSFYEQYF. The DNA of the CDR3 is TGTGCCAGCGGCGGGAGTTTTTACGAGCAGTACTTC. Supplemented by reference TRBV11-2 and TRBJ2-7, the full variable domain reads EAGVAQSPRYKIIEKRQSVAFWCNPISGHATLYWYQQILGQGPKLLIQFQNNGVVDDSQLPKDRFSAERLKGVDSTLKIQPAKLEDSAVYLCASGGSFYEQYFGPGTRLTVT.

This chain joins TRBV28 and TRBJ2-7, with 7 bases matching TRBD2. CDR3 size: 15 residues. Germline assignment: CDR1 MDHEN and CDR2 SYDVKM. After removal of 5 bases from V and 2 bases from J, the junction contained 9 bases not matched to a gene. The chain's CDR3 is CASSPSASGAYEQYF. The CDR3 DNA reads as TGTGCCAGCAGTCCCTCCGCTAGCGGCGCCTACGAGCAGTACTTC.

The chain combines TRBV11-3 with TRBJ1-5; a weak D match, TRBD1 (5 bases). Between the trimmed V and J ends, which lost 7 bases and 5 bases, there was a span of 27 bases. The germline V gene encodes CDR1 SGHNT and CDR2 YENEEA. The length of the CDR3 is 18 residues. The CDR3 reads CASTPLGLGLQGDQPQHF. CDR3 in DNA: TGTGCCAGCACCCCTCTCGGATTAGGGCTCCAAGGGGATCAGCCCCAGCATTTT.

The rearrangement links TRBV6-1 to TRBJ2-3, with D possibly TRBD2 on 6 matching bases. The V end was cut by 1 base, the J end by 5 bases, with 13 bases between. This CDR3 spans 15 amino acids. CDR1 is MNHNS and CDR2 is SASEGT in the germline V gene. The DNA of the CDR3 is TGTGCCAGCAGTGAAGGTGGTGCGCGGGGAGATACGCAGTATTTT. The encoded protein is CASSEGGARGDTQYF.

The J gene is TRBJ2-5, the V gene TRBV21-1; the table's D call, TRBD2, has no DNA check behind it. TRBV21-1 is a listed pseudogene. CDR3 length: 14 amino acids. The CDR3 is CASSKAPPRETQYF. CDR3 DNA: TGTGCCAGCAGCAAAGCCCCCCCCCGGGAGACCCAGTACTTC.

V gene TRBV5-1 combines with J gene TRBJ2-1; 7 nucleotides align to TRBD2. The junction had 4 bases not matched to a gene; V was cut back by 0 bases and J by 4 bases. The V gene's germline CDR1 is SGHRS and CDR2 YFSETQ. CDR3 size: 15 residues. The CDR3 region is CASSLAPSGYNEQFF. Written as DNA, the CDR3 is TGCGCCAGCAGCTTGGCGCCTAGCGGATACAATGAGCAGTTCTTC.

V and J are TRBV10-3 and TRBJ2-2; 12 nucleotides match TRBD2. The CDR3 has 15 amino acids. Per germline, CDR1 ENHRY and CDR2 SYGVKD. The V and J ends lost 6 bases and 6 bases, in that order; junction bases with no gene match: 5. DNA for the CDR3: TGTGCCATCAGGGGAGGGACTAGCGGGCCCGGGGAGCTGTTTTTT. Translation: CAIRGGTSGPGELFF.

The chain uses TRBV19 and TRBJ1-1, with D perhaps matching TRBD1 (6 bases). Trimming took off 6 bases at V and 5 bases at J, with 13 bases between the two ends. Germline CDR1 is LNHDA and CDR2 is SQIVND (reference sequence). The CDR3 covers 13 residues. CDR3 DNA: TGTGCCAGTAGAGAGGGGGGGCGTACTGAAGCTTTCTTT. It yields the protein CASREGGRTEAFF.

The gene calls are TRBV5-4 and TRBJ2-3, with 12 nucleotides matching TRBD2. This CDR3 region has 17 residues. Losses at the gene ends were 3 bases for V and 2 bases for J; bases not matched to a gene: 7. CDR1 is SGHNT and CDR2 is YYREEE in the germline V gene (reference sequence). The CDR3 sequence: CASSSFTSGRPTDTQYF. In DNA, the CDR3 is TGTGCCAGCAGCTCATTTACTAGCGGGAGGCCCACAGATACGCAGTATTTT.

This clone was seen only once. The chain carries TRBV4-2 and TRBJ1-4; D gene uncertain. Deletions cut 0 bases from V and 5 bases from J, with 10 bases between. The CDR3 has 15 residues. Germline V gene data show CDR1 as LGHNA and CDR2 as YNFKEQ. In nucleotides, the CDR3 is TGTGCCAGCAGCCAAGATTTAAGCTTGAATGAAAAACTGTTTTTT. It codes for CASSQDLSLNEKLFF.

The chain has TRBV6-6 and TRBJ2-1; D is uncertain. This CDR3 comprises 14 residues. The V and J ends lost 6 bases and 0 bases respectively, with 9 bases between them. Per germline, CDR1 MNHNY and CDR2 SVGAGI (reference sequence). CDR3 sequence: CASSFGSSYNEQFF. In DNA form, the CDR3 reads TGTGCCAGCAGCTTTGGTAGCTCCTACAATGAGCAGTTCTTC.

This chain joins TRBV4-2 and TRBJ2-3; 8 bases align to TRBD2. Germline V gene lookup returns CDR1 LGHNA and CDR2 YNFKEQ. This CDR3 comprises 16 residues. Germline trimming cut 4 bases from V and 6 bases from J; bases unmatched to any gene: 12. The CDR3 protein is CASSPLGLGGEDTQYF. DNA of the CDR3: TGTGCCAGCAGCCCCCTGGGACTAGGAGGGGAGGATACGCAGTATTTT.